Sequencing of this T cell receptor beta chain was carried out in a study of T cell responses to AZD1222 COVID-19 vaccine. Whole-study findings and limits: Spike-specific TCRs gained breadth and depth after people received two AZD1222 doses. Only 5 to 7 individuals given AZD1222 were seropositive at baseline. The donors showed a predominance of white British ancestry and of females, with possible underestimation of clonal diversity.

This clone was seen once. Its antigen is still unknown. Samples with a second dose at about 4 or about 12 weeks were pooled together. The table came from immunoSEQ multiplex PCR; TCRdb's copy has only in-frame clones and leaves some out. There are 150,000 to 200,000 clones in the sample; approximately 91% occur only once, and approximately 1.8% lies in the top ten. Trimming pared 1 base from V and 3 bases from J, leaving 10 bases between. The CDR3 has 15 amino acids. Germline assignment: CDR1 LNHNV and CDR2 YYDKDF (reference sequence). The sequences come from peripheral blood, collected 28 days after the second AZD1222 dose. This clonotype was obtained from an adult who received the AZD1222 COVID-19 vaccine. V is TRBV15 and J is TRBJ1-5; D not certain. CDR3 loop: CATSRVIGNNQPQHF. The CDR3 nucleotides read TGTGCCACCAGCAGAGTCATAGGGAACAATCAGCCCCAGCATTTT.